This T cell receptor (beta chain) was profiled in a study of cytomegalovirus exposure and HLA in healthy donors. Assay: immunoSEQ multiplex PCR; the TCRdb copy retains only in-frame clones and omits some. The data contain approximately 82,000 clones, roughly 93% of them singletons. The sequence was obtained from a man aged 18 to 35 in good health and CMV-seronegative. Sequenced input: PBMCs.

The CDR3 nucleotides read TGTGCCAGCAGTCTCCCTCTAGGCTACGAGCAGTACTTC. Translating gives CASSLPLGYEQYF. The chain uses TRBV27 and TRBJ2-7; D remains ambiguous. The CDR3 sequence is 13 residues long. From germline, CDR1 is MNHEY and CDR2 SMNVEV (reference sequence). Trimming took off 5 bases at V and 3 bases at J, with 11 bases between the two ends.